A single sample gave rise to the 7 T cell receptor beta chains below, sequenced in a study of blood T cell repertoires in COVID-19. Clones were sequenced by immunoSEQ multiplex PCR, and TCRdb holds only the in-frame ones, with some missing. There are 75,000 to 90,000 clones in the sample; roughly 80% occur only once, and about 12% lies in the top ten. The sequenced sample was peripheral blood. These receptor sequences come from a woman between 40 and 55 years old with active or convalescent COVID-19.

This sequence joins TRBV14 and TRBJ2-5; maybe TRBD1 (5 bases). The CDR3 runs 15 residues. Trimming shortened V by 1 base and J by 4 bases, and 13 bases separated the two germline ends. Germline V gene sequence: CDR1 SGHDN, CDR2 FVKESK. Here the CDR3 DNA reads TGTGCCAGCAGCCAAGTCTTTGGGGCTGGAGAGACCCAGTACTTC. Residues: CASSQVFGAGETQYF.

V is TRBV7-2 and J is TRBJ2-1, with 7 bases that match TRBD2. CDR1 SGHTA and CDR2 FQGNSA come from the germline V gene. This CDR3 is built from 12 residues. V lost 6 bases and J lost 6; bases outside the gene matches: 2. CDR3 residues: CASRGRANEQFF. The CDR3 bases are TGTGCCAGCAGGGGGAGGGCCAATGAGCAGTTCTTC.

This chain joins TRBV5-1 and TRBJ1-3; 9 positions agree with TRBD1. The CDR3 sequence is 17 residues long. Unmatched junction bases numbered 6, after V lost 0 bases and J lost 2 bases. Germline values: CDR1 SGHRS, CDR2 YFSETQ. The CDR3, as DNA: TGCGCCAGCAGCTTGGTAGGGACAGGGAGTCCTGGAAACACCATATATTTT. This translates into CASSLVGTGSPGNTIYF. The variable domain in full, completed from reference TRBV5-1 and TRBJ1-3, reads KAGVTQTPRYLIKTRGQQVTLSCSPISGHRSVSWYQQTPGQGLQFLFEYFSETQRNKGNFPGRFSGRQFSNSRSEMNVSTLELGDSALYLCASSLVGTGSPGNTIYFGEGSWLTVV.

The chain has TRBV18 and TRBJ1-6, with 7 bases that match TRBD1. Germline V lookup: CDR1 KGHSH, CDR2 LQKENI. Losses at the gene ends were 4 bases for V and 8 bases for J; bases not matched to a gene: 8. The CDR3 totals 15 residues. CDR3 in DNA: TGTGCCAGCTCACAGGGGGACAGCGACGATTCACCCCTCCACTTT. It encodes CASSQGDSDDSPLHF. The whole variable domain, remainder taken from reference TRBV18 and TRBJ1-6, is NAGVMQNPRHLVRRRGQEARLRCSPMKGHSHVYWYRQLPEEGLKFMVYLQKENIIDESGMPKERFSAEFPKEGPSILRIQQVVRGDSAAYFCASSQGDSDDSPLHFGNGTRLTVT.

This clone was seen once. This chain uses TRBV7-9 with TRBJ1-1; weak D call: TRBD1 (6 bases). Per the germline V gene, CDR1 is SEHNR and CDR2 is FQNEAQ (reference sequence). The CDR3 length is 14 residues. Trimming stripped 3 bases from V and 11 bases from J, with 19 bases between. The chain's CDR3 is CASSFMQGPLGAFF. DNA of the CDR3: TGTGCCAGCAGCTTTATGCAGGGGCCCCTTGGGGCTTTCTTT.

The rearrangement links TRBV4-3 to TRBJ1-4; TRBD1 aligns across 10 bases. V was clipped by 3 bases and J by 7 bases; unmatched bases: 5. From germline, CDR1 is LGHNA and CDR2 YSLEER. The CDR3 has 15 residues. CDR3 DNA sequence: TGCGCCAGCAGCCAGGACTGGGACAGGGGTGAAAAACTGTTTTTT. Amino acids: CASSQDWDRGEKLFF.

This clone was detected only a few times. V is TRBV11-1 and J is TRBJ1-1; D is unclear. Per germline, CDR1 SGHAT and CDR2 FQDESV (reference sequence). This CDR3 region has 13 residues. Trimming took 4 bases from V and 0 from J, leaving 6 bases between them. The CDR3 spells CASSSTVNTEAFF. DNA for the CDR3: TGTGCCAGCAGCTCTACAGTGAACACTGAAGCTTTCTTT.